This TCR beta chain emerged from a study of early T cells in non-severe SARS-CoV-2 infection. TCRdb analysed the 5' RACE reads with MiXCR anew, one entry per CDR3 protein. The sample yields 85,000 to 100,000 distinct CDR3 sequences, approximately 11% seen once. This clonotype was observed a handful of times. The CDR3 is made up of 14 amino acids. Germline values: CDR1 ENHRY, CDR2 SYGVKD. Trimming cost V 11 bases and J 4 bases, with 18 bases left between them. The sample was whole blood, taken at baseline. The genes are TRBV10-3 and TRBJ1-5; D perhaps matches TRBD1 (5 bases). The receptor's source is an adult who was a healthcare worker with PCR-confirmed SARS-CoV-2 infection or an uninfected control (not recorded which). CDR3 amino acids: CASGPGEYNQPQHF. CDR3 DNA sequence: TGTGCCTCAGGTCCGGGGGAGTATAATCAGCCCCAGCATTTT.